This T cell receptor beta chain was documented in a study of cytomegalovirus exposure and HLA in healthy donors. Study-level background: Genetic ancestry analysis placed about 76% of the approximately 400 donors that were genotyped in the Caucasian-associated cluster. Whole-study findings and limits: Cytomegalovirus association was listed for under 200 TCR beta chains.

CDR1 and CDR2 from the germline V gene are KGHSH and LQKENI. V lost 2 bases and J lost 7, with 20 bases in between. This CDR3 contains 16 residues. About this clone itself: As yet, its antigen is unknown.

Each donor was healthy, and each was a bone marrow donor. In nominal health when sampled, donors likely had unrecorded immune exposures nonetheless. PCR employed 60 Vbeta and 13 Jbeta primers. Assay: immunoSEQ multiplex PCR; the TCRdb copy retains only in-frame clones and omits some. The data contain 150,000 to 200,000 clones, approximately 83% of them singletons. The material sequenced was PBMCs. This TCR was sampled from a man aged 18 to 29 in good health and CMV-seropositive. The chain is built from TRBV18 and TRBJ1-2, with a tentative D call TRBD1 (6 bases). CDR3 residues: CASSPDRGDRSVGYTF. The CDR3 coding sequence is TGTGCCAGCTCACCAGACAGAGGTGACAGGTCGGTTGGCTACACCTTC.